This TCR beta chain was retrieved from a study of beta chain features in type 1 diabetes. About the study: Regarding age, gender and cell yields, patients proved similar to healthy donors. Broader study findings: There were fewer insertions and more deletions at the VDJ junctions of type 1 diabetes patients. Shortening that was moderate but significant affected the TCRB CDR3s of Type 1 diabetes patients in all four CD4+ subsets. The naive, central memory and Treg TCRB repertoires looked more alike in patients than they did in healthy donors.

A word on this clone: Its target is not known. This same CDR3 is encoded by further DNA sequences in the sample.

Of the isolated RNA, all was reverse transcribed, and so the sequenced material was expressed TCRB transcripts. Some clones are missing from TCRdb's copy, which holds only in-frame ones; the method was immunoSEQ multiplex PCR. The profile covers over 40,000 clones, with roughly 70% appearing a single time and roughly 2.2% taken by the ten largest. Sequenced: Tregs from blood. The TCR was taken from a woman aged 18-29 years with type 1 diabetes.

CDR3 nucleotide sequence: TGTGCCAGCTCATCGCCTCGGGACAGGCTGGGGGTGCAGTTCTTC. Residues: CASSSPRDRLGVQFF. J is TRBJ2-1 and V is TRBV27, with TRBD1 matching over 8 bases. The CDR3 spans 15 residues. The germline gives CDR1 MNHEY, CDR2 SMNVEV (reference sequence). With V trimmed by 8 bases and J by 12 bases, 18 bases remained unmatched.